These 6 T cell receptor beta chains were sequenced from one sample in a study of T cell clonotyping in hematopoietic cell transplantation. Measured with immunoSEQ multiplex PCR; TCRdb has only the in-frame clones, and not every one. The sample gives thousands of clones, 32% of which show up once; over 15% is in the top ten. Material: peripheral blood mononuclear cells, obtained 30 days after allogeneic stem cell transplant. These receptors all stem from a female patient aged 45-65 years who had an allogeneic stem cell transplant from an unrelated donor, so the T cells may come from the graft donor. Some clones in this sample may be carry-over from other donors' samples.

V and J are TRBV20-1 and TRBJ2-1; TRBD1 is a possible D gene (5 bases). The CDR3 length is 11 residues. V lost 6 bases and J 8 bases, leaving 11 bases between the germline ends. Germline V gene lookup returns CDR1 DFQATT and CDR2 SNEGSKA (reference sequence). The CDR3 sequence is CSATQGHEQFF. The CDR3 DNA sequence: TGCAGTGCCACCCAGGGTCATGAGCAGTTCTTC.

The V gene is TRBV30, the J gene TRBJ2-7; 9 bases agree with TRBD1. Germline V CDR1 and CDR2: GTSNPN, SVGIG (reference sequence). Trimming removed 5 bases from V and 0 bases from J; junction bases left unmatched: 5. CDR3 length: 14 amino acids. CDR3 sequence (DNA): TGTGCCTGGGGGACAGGGCGTAACTCCTACGAGCAGTACTTC. This codes for CAWGTGRNSYEQYF.

This clone was seen a handful of times. V gene TRBV5-1 combines with J gene TRBJ2-1; D gene ambiguous. The CDR3 spans 15 residues. V was cut by 0 bases and J by 0 bases, with 7 bases left in between. The germline V gene has CDR1 SGHRS and CDR2 YFSETQ. The CDR3 protein is CASSLGSGSYNEQFF. Here the CDR3 DNA reads TGCGCCAGCAGCTTGGGATCAGGCTCCTACAATGAGCAGTTCTTC.

In this sample, this clone turned up a few times. The J gene is TRBJ2-7, the V gene TRBV9; 10 nucleotides agree with TRBD1. Germline CDR1 and CDR2: SGDLS and YYNGEE. The trim removed 3 bases at V and 5 bases at J, leaving 5 bases unmatched. This CDR3 spans 14 amino acids. CDR3 nucleotide sequence: TGTGCCAGCAGCGCGGGGGACAGGGGCCACGAGCAGTACTTC. Its translation: CASSAGDRGHEQYF.

The chain combines TRBV30 with TRBJ1-5, with D possibly matching TRBD1 (5 bases). The CDR3 consists of 13 residues. V lost 2 bases to trimming and J lost 2 bases, with 7 bases between them. The germline V gene has CDR1 GTSNPN and CDR2 SVGIG (reference sequence). In nucleotides, the CDR3 is TGTGCCTGGAGTCAAGGGGGCAATCAGCCCCAGCATTTT. Protein sequence: CAWSQGGNQPQHF.

This clone was counted only a few times. The rearrangement links TRBV6-5 to TRBJ1-2, with D perhaps matching TRBD1 (6 bases). Germline CDR1 reads MNHEY; CDR2 reads SVGAGI. Trimming left V 9 bases short and J 4 bases short, with 15 bases between. The CDR3 is 13 residues long. Here the CDR3 DNA reads TGTGCCAGTTACAGGGTCGGGATCTATGGCTACACCTTC. The encoded protein is CASYRVGIYGYTF.